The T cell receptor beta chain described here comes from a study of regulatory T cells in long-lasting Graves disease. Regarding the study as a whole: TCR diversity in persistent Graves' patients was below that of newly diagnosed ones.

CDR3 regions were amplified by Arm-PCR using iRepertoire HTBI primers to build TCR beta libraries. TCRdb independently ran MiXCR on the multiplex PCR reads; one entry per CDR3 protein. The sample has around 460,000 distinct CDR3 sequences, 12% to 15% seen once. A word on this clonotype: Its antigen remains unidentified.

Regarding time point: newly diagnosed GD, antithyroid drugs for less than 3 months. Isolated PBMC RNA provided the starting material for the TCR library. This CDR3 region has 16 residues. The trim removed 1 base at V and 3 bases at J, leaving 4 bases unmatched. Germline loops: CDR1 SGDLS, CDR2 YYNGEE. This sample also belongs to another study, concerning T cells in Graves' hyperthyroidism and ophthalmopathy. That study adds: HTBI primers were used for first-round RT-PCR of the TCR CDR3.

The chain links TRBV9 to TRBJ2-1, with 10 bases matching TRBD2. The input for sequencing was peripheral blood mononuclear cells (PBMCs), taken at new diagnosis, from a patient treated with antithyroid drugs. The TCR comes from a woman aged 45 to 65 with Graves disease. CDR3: CASSVSSGSFYNEQFF. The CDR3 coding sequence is TGTGCCAGCAGCGTATCTAGCGGGAGTTTCTACAATGAGCAGTTCTTC.